These T cell receptor beta chains were read from a single sample in a study of blood T cells in healthy people across ages. TCRdb redid the calling of the 5' RACE reads with MiXCR, one entry per CDR3 protein. Of roughly 1.4 million distinct CDR3 sequences detected, around 55% appear once; the ten largest clones hold 5.5% to 8%. The material sequenced was blood. These receptors were collected from a man between 18 and 35 years old in good health. Both conserved end residues are part of each CDR3. A D gene is named only where the DNA matches it firmly. Size values are once, few and many counts, or a class for expanded clones, and some rows have none.

CDR3aa: CASRPFGQGMMVEQYF
CDR3nt: TGTGCCAGCCGACCGTTCGGACAGGGGATGATGGTCGAGCAGTACTTC
d_gene: TRBD1
j_gene: TRBJ2-7
v_gene: TRBV2
len: 16
abundance: .

CDR3aa: CATSSAPGGGSYNEQFF
CDR3nt: TGTGCCACCAGCAGTGCCCCCGGGGGGGGGTCCTACAATGAGCAGTTCTTC
d_gene: TRBD2
j_gene: TRBJ2-1
v_gene: TRBV15
len: 17
abundance: .

CDR3aa: CASSPDPLVVNEQFF
CDR3nt: TGCGCCAGCAGCCCGGACCCTCTAGTGGTCAATGAGCAGTTCTTC
d_gene: .
j_gene: TRBJ2-1
v_gene: TRBV4-1
len: 15
abundance: .

CDR3aa: CASSLEASGGGETQYF
CDR3nt: TGCGCCAGCAGCCTCGAGGCATCGGGTGGCGGAGAGACCCAGTACTTC
d_gene: .
j_gene: TRBJ2-5
v_gene: TRBV4-1
len: 16
abundance: .

CDR3aa: CASSLGWQTNEKLFF
CDR3nt: TGTGCCAGCAGCTTGGGTTGGCAAACTAATGAAAAACTGTTTTTT
d_gene: .
j_gene: TRBJ1-4
v_gene: TRBV7-9
len: 15
abundance: .

CDR3aa: CASSEYTSWEQYF
CDR3nt: TGTGCCAGCAGTGAATACACCAGTTGGGAGCAGTACTTC
d_gene: .
j_gene: TRBJ2-5
v_gene: TRBV25-1
len: 13
abundance: .

CDR3aa: CASSQDVNRGPHTDTQYF
CDR3nt: TGTGCCAGCAGCCAAGACGTCAACAGGGGACCCCACACAGATACGCAGTATTTT
d_gene: TRBD1
j_gene: TRBJ2-3
v_gene: TRBV3-1
len: 18
abundance: .

CDR3aa: CATSRDRRSYGYTF
CDR3nt: TGTGCCACCAGCAGAGATCGAAGGAGCTATGGCTACACCTTC
d_gene: .
j_gene: TRBJ1-2
v_gene: TRBV15
len: 14
abundance: .

CDR3aa: CASSRRGGRGDGYTF
CDR3nt: TGTGCCAGCAGCCGGAGGGGGGGGCGAGGAGATGGCTACACCTTC
d_gene: .
j_gene: TRBJ1-2
v_gene: TRBV6-5
len: 15
abundance: few

CDR3aa: CASSDLAGGTDTQYF
CDR3nt: TGTGCCAGCAGTGATCTAGCGGGAGGCACAGATACGCAGTATTTT
d_gene: TRBD2
j_gene: TRBJ2-3
v_gene: TRBV2
len: 15
abundance: many

CDR3aa: CASSPRGRSEQYF
CDR3nt: TGTGCCAGCAGCCCCAGGGGGCGCTCCGAGCAGTACTTC
d_gene: TRBD1
j_gene: TRBJ2-7
v_gene: TRBV27
len: 13
abundance: .

CDR3aa: CASIQDNSPYRGNQPQHF
CDR3nt: TGTGCCAGCATTCAGGACAACAGTCCGTACAGGGGCAATCAGCCCCAGCATTTT
d_gene: .
j_gene: TRBJ1-5
v_gene: TRBV21-1
len: 18
abundance: .

CDR3aa: CAISEREGQGGYTF
CDR3nt: TGTGCCATCAGCGAGAGAGAGGGCCAGGGAGGCTACACCTTC
d_gene: .
j_gene: TRBJ1-2
v_gene: TRBV10-3
len: 14
abundance: .

CDR3aa: CASSSSSGTQYF
CDR3nt: TGTGCCAGCAGTTCCTCCTCCGGTACGCAGTATTTT
d_gene: .
j_gene: TRBJ2-3
v_gene: TRBV12-3/TRBV12-4
len: 12
abundance: few

CDR3aa: CSARKLAVAYEQYF
CDR3nt: TGCAGTGCTAGAAAACTAGCGGTTGCCTACGAGCAGTACTTC
d_gene: TRBD2
j_gene: TRBJ2-7
v_gene: TRBV20-1
len: 14
abundance: .

CDR3aa: CSARQDRGLNEQYF
CDR3nt: TGCAGTGCTAGACAGGACAGGGGTTTGAACGAGCAGTACTTC
d_gene: TRBD1
j_gene: TRBJ2-7
v_gene: TRBV20-1
len: 14
abundance: .

CDR3aa: CASSPTPGLASFKFF
CDR3nt: TGTGCCAGCAGTCCAACTCCGGGACTAGCCTCGTTCAAGTTCTTC
d_gene: TRBD2
j_gene: TRBJ2-1
v_gene: TRBV6-2/TRBV6-3
len: 15
abundance: .

CDR3aa: CASAPQASPLHF
CDR3nt: TGTGCCAGTGCGCCCCAGGCTTCACCCCTCCACTTT
d_gene: .
j_gene: TRBJ1-6
v_gene: TRBV6-6
len: 12
abundance: few

CDR3aa: CASRAATLSYEQYF
CDR3nt: TGCGCCAGCAGAGCGGCTACCCTCTCCTACGAGCAGTACTTC
d_gene: .
j_gene: TRBJ2-7
v_gene: TRBV4-1
len: 14
abundance: few

CDR3aa: CVSRRTPTDSVGYTF
CDR3nt: TGTGTCAGCAGACGGACTCCAACTGACTCGGTTGGCTACACCTTC
d_gene: .
j_gene: TRBJ1-2
v_gene: TRBV6-4
len: 15
abundance: .

CDR3aa: CASSTAFNYGYTF
CDR3nt: TGTGCCAGCAGTACGGCTTTTAACTATGGCTACACCTTC
d_gene: .
j_gene: TRBJ1-2
v_gene: TRBV4-2
len: 13
abundance: once

CDR3aa: CASRDRSHEQYF
CDR3nt: TGTGCCAGTCGGGACAGGTCCCACGAGCAGTACTTC
d_gene: TRBD1
j_gene: TRBJ2-7
v_gene: TRBV25-1
len: 12
abundance: .

CDR3aa: CASSLPSGIHYSYEQYF
CDR3nt: TGTGCCAGCAGCCTTCCTAGCGGGATACACTACTCCTACGAGCAGTACTTC
d_gene: TRBD2
j_gene: TRBJ2-7
v_gene: TRBV7-2
len: 17
abundance: few

CDR3aa: CATSRVGIGQETQYF
CDR3nt: TGTGCCACCAGCAGAGTTGGAATAGGGCAAGAGACCCAGTACTTC
d_gene: .
j_gene: TRBJ2-5
v_gene: TRBV15
len: 15
abundance: few

CDR3aa: CASRGIYNEQFF
CDR3nt: TGTGCCAGCCGCGGGATTTACAATGAGCAGTTCTTC
d_gene: .
j_gene: TRBJ2-1
v_gene: TRBV27
len: 12
abundance: few

CDR3aa: CASSVEARGNSPLHF
CDR3nt: TGTGCCAGCAGCGTAGAGGCACGGGGGAATTCACCCCTCCACTTT
d_gene: .
j_gene: TRBJ1-6
v_gene: TRBV9
len: 15
abundance: few

CDR3aa: CSATDRGDHEQYF
CDR3nt: TGCAGCGCTACGGACAGGGGCGACCACGAGCAGTACTTC
d_gene: TRBD1
j_gene: TRBJ2-7
v_gene: TRBV29-1
len: 13
abundance: .

CDR3aa: CASSLAPRGYGNTIYF
CDR3nt: TGTGCCAGCAGCTTAGCTCCACGAGGCTATGGAAACACCATATATTTT
d_gene: .
j_gene: TRBJ1-3
v_gene: TRBV7-2
len: 16
abundance: .

CDR3aa: CASSRTSGVTDTQYF
CDR3nt: TGTGCCAGCTCAAGGACTAGCGGGGTCACAGATACGCAGTATTTT
d_gene: TRBD2
j_gene: TRBJ2-3
v_gene: TRBV18
len: 15
abundance: .

CDR3aa: CASSGYRDRVREQYF
CDR3nt: TGTGCCAGCAGTGGATACCGGGACAGGGTTCGCGAGCAGTACTTC
d_gene: TRBD1
j_gene: TRBJ2-7
v_gene: TRBV28
len: 15
abundance: many

CDR3aa: CASSSYPGTSGPEAFF
CDR3nt: TGTGCCAGCAGTTCGTATCCGGGAACAAGCGGGCCTGAAGCTTTCTTT
d_gene: .
j_gene: TRBJ1-1
v_gene: TRBV12-3/TRBV12-4
len: 16
abundance: .

CDR3aa: CASSSDPSGSRGDTQYF
CDR3nt: TGTGCCAGCAGTTCAGACCCTAGCGGGAGTCGAGGGGATACGCAGTATTTT
d_gene: TRBD2
j_gene: TRBJ2-3
v_gene: TRBV6-5
len: 17
abundance: .

CDR3aa: CASSPPGTGALTEAFF
CDR3nt: TGTGCCAGCTCACCACCAGGGACAGGGGCCCTCACTGAAGCTTTCTTT
d_gene: TRBD1
j_gene: TRBJ1-1
v_gene: TRBV18
len: 16
abundance: .

CDR3aa: CSVRQTTSIYGYTF
CDR3nt: TGCAGCGTGAGACAGACCACTTCCATCTATGGCTACACCTTC
d_gene: .
j_gene: TRBJ1-2
v_gene: TRBV29-1
len: 14
abundance: .

CDR3aa: CASSERAPLSNGYTF
CDR3nt: TGTGCCAGCAGTGAGAGGGCGCCCTTATCAAATGGCTACACCTTC
d_gene: .
j_gene: TRBJ1-2
v_gene: TRBV2
len: 15
abundance: .

CDR3aa: CASSLAGTIDEQFF
CDR3nt: TGTGCCAGCAGCTTAGCGGGGACGATCGATGAGCAGTTCTTC
d_gene: .
j_gene: TRBJ2-1
v_gene: TRBV7-2
len: 14
abundance: .

CDR3aa: CASGRSNEQYF
CDR3nt: TGTGCCAGCGGCCGTTCCAACGAGCAGTACTTC
d_gene: .
j_gene: TRBJ2-7
v_gene: TRBV2
len: 11
abundance: once

CDR3aa: CSVDYIAGDYTDTQYF
CDR3nt: TGCAGCGTAGACTACATAGCGGGGGACTACACAGATACGCAGTATTTT
d_gene: TRBD2
j_gene: TRBJ2-3
v_gene: TRBV29-1
len: 16
abundance: .

CDR3aa: CASSQEVLAGGLTYNEQFF
CDR3nt: TGTGCCAGCAGCCAGGAGGTTCTAGCGGGGGGTCTTACCTACAATGAGCAGTTCTTC
d_gene: TRBD2
j_gene: TRBJ2-1
v_gene: TRBV7-2
len: 19
abundance: .

CDR3aa: CASSLQAATYEQYF
CDR3nt: TGTGCCAGCAGCTTACAGGCGGCTACCTACGAGCAGTACTTC
d_gene: .
j_gene: TRBJ2-7
v_gene: TRBV11-2
len: 14
abundance: .

CDR3aa: CSARIAGGLNEQFF
CDR3nt: TGCAGTGCTAGGATAGCGGGAGGGCTCAATGAGCAGTTCTTC
d_gene: TRBD2
j_gene: TRBJ2-1
v_gene: TRBV20-1
len: 14
abundance: .

CDR3aa: CASSKSSYNSPLHF
CDR3nt: TGTGCCAGTTCAAAAAGCTCCTATAATTCACCCCTCCACTTT
d_gene: .
j_gene: TRBJ1-6
v_gene: TRBV6-6
len: 14
abundance: .

CDR3aa: CAISTWWLSDTQYF
CDR3nt: TGTGCCATCAGTACCTGGTGGCTTTCAGATACGCAGTATTTT
d_gene: .
j_gene: TRBJ2-3
v_gene: TRBV10-3
len: 14
abundance: .

CDR3aa: CSSRRYLAYNEQYF
CDR3nt: TGCAGTTCTAGACGGTACCTCGCCTACAATGAGCAGTACTTC
d_gene: .
j_gene: TRBJ2-5
v_gene: TRBV20-1
len: 14
abundance: .

CDR3aa: CASSLSTGGVYEQFF
CDR3nt: TGTGCCAGCAGCTTATCTACGGGGGGGGTCTATGAGCAGTTCTTC
d_gene: TRBD2
j_gene: TRBJ2-1
v_gene: TRBV7-9
len: 15
abundance: .

CDR3aa: CASSPDLGTGKGEQFF
CDR3nt: TGTGCCAGCTCACCCGACTTGGGGACAGGGAAGGGTGAGCAGTTCTTC
d_gene: TRBD1
j_gene: TRBJ2-1
v_gene: TRBV18
len: 16
abundance: .

CDR3aa: CTSSQRTGAGNTIYF
CDR3nt: TGCACCAGCAGCCAACGGACAGGGGCTGGAAACACCATATATTTT
d_gene: TRBD1
j_gene: TRBJ1-3
v_gene: TRBV4-1
len: 15
abundance: .